The 19 T cell receptor beta chains below were found in one sample sequenced in a study of shared clonotypes between healthy human individuals. TCRdb keeps only in-frame clones here, not all; method: immunoSEQ multiplex PCR. Of under 1 million clones in the sample, around 93% were seen once. Naive CD8 cells lacked CD45RO, underwent positive selection for CCR7 and left out terminally differentiated effector memory CD45RA+ cells. The sample consisted of naive CD8+ T cells sorted from blood. The receptors originated from a man aged 30-40 years in good health.

This clone was found once. The CDR3 bases are TGTGCCAGCAGTTATAGGCTGGATAATGAAAAACTGTTTTTT. Translated: CASSYRLDNEKLFF. This sequence joins TRBV7-8 and TRBJ1-4; D gene unclear. Looked up from germline, CDR1 is SGHVS and CDR2 is FQNEAQ. CDR3 length equals 14 residues. V lost 6 bases to trimming and J lost 4 bases, with 12 bases between them.

This clone was observed a handful of times. This chain uses TRBV10-2 with TRBJ2-7, with 7 bases fitting TRBD1. The CDR3 runs 14 residues. Germline trimming cut 5 bases from V and 1 base from J; bases unmatched to any gene: 5. Germline-derived CDR1 and CDR2 are WSHSY and SAAADI. The CDR3 DNA reads TGCGCCAGCAGTCCCCTGACAGGGTCCTACGAGCAGTACTTC. Its protein is CASSPLTGSYEQYF.

The chain carries TRBV7-6 and TRBJ2-1; weak D call: TRBD2 (6 bases). Trimming stripped 4 bases from V and 0 bases from J, with 16 bases between. The CDR3 has 17 residues. From germline, CDR1 is SGHVS and CDR2 FNYEAQ. Here the CDR3 DNA reads TGTGCCAGCAGCTCGTCAGAGCGGGTTAGCTCCTACAATGAGCAGTTCTTC. It specifies CASSSSERVSSYNEQFF.

This clone was seen at least ten times. This chain links TRBV19 with TRBJ2-1, with 12 bases fitting TRBD2. Looked up from germline, CDR1 is LNHDA and CDR2 is SQIVND (reference sequence). CDR3 length: 15 residues. Unmatched junction bases numbered 7, after V lost 7 bases and J lost 6 bases. The CDR3: CASTPGTSGFNEQFF. The CDR3 coding sequence is TGTGCCAGTACCCCCGGGACTAGCGGGTTCAATGAGCAGTTCTTC.

The V gene is TRBV9, the J gene TRBJ2-2; TRBD2 agrees at 9 bases. This CDR3 is 17 amino acids long. V gave up 4 bases and J gave up 7 bases; unmatched junction bases: 14. Germline V gives CDR1 SGDLS, CDR2 YYNGEE. The DNA of the CDR3 is TGTGCCAGCAGCCACCCTCACGGGACTAGCTTGTTCGGGGAGCTGTTTTTT. Its translation is CASSHPHGTSLFGELFF.

The chain employs TRBV6-6 and TRBJ2-5; TRBD1 or TRBD2 may be the D gene (5 bases each). This CDR3 is 12 amino acids long. Trimming stripped 2 bases from V and 4 bases from J, with 5 bases between. Germline loops: CDR1 MNHNY, CDR2 SVGAGI (reference sequence). The CDR3, as DNA: TGTGCCAGCAGTTACGGGGGAGAGACCCAGTACTTC. This gives the protein CASSYGGETQYF.

This chain connects TRBV27 to TRBJ2-3, with 8 bases matching TRBD1. This CDR3 region has 20 residues. Germline CDR1 is MNHEY and CDR2 is SMNVEV (reference sequence). After removal of 0 bases from V and 2 bases from J, the junction contained 16 bases not matched to a gene. CDR3 loop: CASSLSIRVGQGEFTDTQYF. Written as DNA, the CDR3 is TGTGCCAGCAGTTTATCGATCAGGGTCGGACAGGGCGAATTCACAGATACGCAGTATTTT.

V usage is TRBV23-1 and J usage is TRBJ2-7, with a possible D match to TRBD2 (5 bases). TRBV23-1 is an ORF for which the function is uncertain. The CDR3 consists of 14 residues. V was shortened by 2 bases and J by 3 bases, with 11 bases between the two germline ends. CDR3 sequence (DNA): TGCGCCAGCAGTCAAGGGAATCGGGGCTACGAGCAGTACTTC. Translation gives CASSQGNRGYEQYF.

The chain joins TRBV19 to TRBJ1-5, with TRBD1 as a possible D gene (5 bases). CDR3 length equals 13 residues. Trimming pared 9 bases from V and 7 bases from J, leaving 16 bases between. Germline V gene sequence: CDR1 LNHDA, CDR2 SQIVND (reference sequence). The CDR3 nucleotides read TGTGCCAGCACCTTCCGGGGGGGGCAGCCCCAGCATTTT. It translates to CASTFRGGQPQHF.

About this clone: The sample holds other DNA sequences that translate to the same CDR3. J is TRBJ2-7 and V is TRBV10-2; 10 bases map to TRBD1. The CDR3 extends over 13 amino acids. Germline CDR1 and CDR2: WSHSY and SAAADI. The J segment lost 3 bases and the V segment lost 10 bases, leaving 6 bases of the junction unmatched. The CDR3 coding sequence is TGCGCCACCGGGACAGGGGACTACTACGAGCAGTACTTC. It yields the protein CATGTGDYYEQYF.

This chain joins TRBV6-1 and TRBJ2-3, with TRBD2 identical over 7 bases. The CDR3 is 15 amino acids. CDR1 is MNHNS and CDR2 is SASEGT in the germline V gene. V lost 8 bases and J lost 6; bases outside the gene matches: 14. In DNA, the CDR3 is TGTGCCAGCTACACCCGGTTGGGGGAGGGGGATACGCAGTATTTT. This sequence encodes CASYTRLGEGDTQYF.

The chain carries TRBV30 and TRBJ2-1, with 11 bases lining up with TRBD2. The germline gives CDR1 GTSNPN, CDR2 SVGIG (reference sequence). V shed 0 bases, J shed 4 bases, and the junction held 14 bases outside the gene matches. CDR3 length: 19 residues. The CDR3 spells CAWSVKLAGLAGLYNEQFF. The CDR3 DNA reads TGTGCCTGGAGTGTAAAGTTGGCAGGACTAGCGGGTTTATACAATGAGCAGTTCTTC.

This clone has just one count. The chain combines TRBV7-9 with TRBJ2-5; TRBD2 matches at 13 bases. CDR1 is SEHNR, CDR2 FQNEAQ, per germline (reference sequence). The CDR3 is 16 amino acids. The V segment lost 6 bases and the J segment 4 bases; nucleotides outside the gene matches: 8. The CDR3 nucleotides read TGTGCCAGCAGGTCCGGGACTAGCGGGATAGGAGAGACCCAGTACTTC. Translating gives CASRSGTSGIGETQYF.

The chain is built from TRBV9 and TRBJ2-3; D gene unclear. V was clipped by 2 bases and J by 0 bases, with 10 bases between them. CDR3 length equals 15 residues. Germline CDR1 is SGDLS and CDR2 is YYNGEE. This chain's CDR3 is CASSVHRQSTDTQYF. Written as DNA, the CDR3 is TGTGCCAGCAGCGTTCACCGGCAGAGCACAGATACGCAGTATTTT.

This clone was counted once. The V and J genes are TRBV9 and TRBJ2-3; D gene uncertain. Trimming removed 1 base at V and 1 base at J, with 1 base between. This CDR3 has 12 residues. Germline assignment: CDR1 SGDLS and CDR2 YYNGEE. CDR3 nucleotides: TGTGCCAGCAGCGTACGCACAGATACGCAGTATTTT. Amino acid sequence: CASSVRTDTQYF.

The gene calls are TRBV7-8 and TRBJ2-7, with D possibly being TRBD1 or TRBD2 (5 bases each). V lost 3 bases to trimming and J lost 3 bases, with 12 bases between them. This CDR3 contains 14 residues. Germline CDR1 and CDR2: SGHVS and FQNEAQ. The CDR3 nucleotides are TGTGCCAGCAGCTTCAGGGAGAGCTTCTACGAGCAGTACTTC. Translating gives CASSFRESFYEQYF. Looking up the rest from reference TRBV7-8 and TRBJ2-7 gives the full variable domain: GAGVSQSPRYKVAKRGQDVALRCDPISGHVSLFWYQQALGQGPEFLTYFQNEAQLDKSGLPSDRFFAERPEGSVSTLKIQRTQQEDSAVYLCASSFRESFYEQYFGPGTRLTVT.

This clone occurred a few times. The chain has TRBV28 and TRBJ2-7; D is perhaps TRBD1 (6 bases). The CDR3 extends over 14 amino acids. V was clipped by 5 bases and J by 3 bases, with 14 bases between them. CDR1 is MDHEN, CDR2 SYDVKM, per germline. This CDR3 reads CASSLLRTDYEQYF. The DNA of the CDR3 is TGTGCCAGCAGTCTCCTCCGGACAGACTACGAGCAGTACTTC.

This chain connects TRBV27 to TRBJ2-3, with unresolved D. This CDR3 is 15 amino acids long. Per germline, CDR1 MNHEY and CDR2 SMNVEV (reference sequence). V was shortened by 6 bases and J by 2 bases, with 15 bases between the two germline ends. Here the CDR3 reads CASSPTISITDTQYF. CDR3 nucleotide sequence: TGTGCCAGCAGCCCAACTATCTCAATCACAGATACGCAGTATTTT.

The V gene is TRBV7-8, the J gene TRBJ2-1; the D is unclear. Trimming took off 3 bases at V and 3 bases at J, with 9 bases between the two ends. This CDR3 has 14 residues. From germline, CDR1 is SGHVS and CDR2 FQNEAQ. The CDR3 loop reads CASSLGRVYNEQFF. The DNA of the CDR3 is TGTGCCAGCAGCTTGGGTAGGGTCTACAATGAGCAGTTCTTC.